A selection of T cell receptor beta chains follows, all from one sample in a study of siplizumab effects on memory and regulatory T cells. TCRdb's table, derived via immunoSEQ multiplex PCR, lists solely in-frame clones and lacks some. The sample includes approximately 100,000 clones, about 91% seen only once; the top ten take roughly 0.78%. The sequenced sample consisted of Tregs sorted from blood. The receptors stem from a human donor in good health. Both conserved end residues are part of each CDR3. D genes are given only for firm matches. Only some rows state a clone size, as once, few, many or a class for expanded clones.

d_gene | j_gene | abundance | v_gene | CDR3aa | CDR3nt
. | TRBJ2-5 | . | TRBV5-6 | CASSRDLGETQYF | TGTGCCAGCAGCCGGGACCTAGGGGAGACCCAGTACTTC
. | TRBJ2-5 | . | TRBV28 | CASSLPRQETQYF | TGTGCCAGCAGTTTACCCAGGCAAGAGACCCAGTACTTC
TRBD2 | TRBJ2-2 | . | TRBV11-3 | CASSRRYTGGSTGELFF | TGTGCCAGCAGCCGGAGGTACACGGGAGGTTCCACCGGGGAGCTGTTTTTT
. | TRBJ1-2 | once | TRBV6-6 | CASGGRLNYGYTF | TGTGCCAGCGGGGGCCGACTTAACTATGGCTACACCTTC
TRBD1 | TRBJ2-7 | once | TRBV2 | CASRSGTGNYEQYF | TGTGCCAGCAGATCCGGGACAGGAAACTACGAGCAGTACTTC
TRBD2 | TRBJ2-7 | . | TRBV5-4 | CASSVQAGGRAQYF | TGTGCCAGCAGCGTCCAAGCGGGAGGGCGGGCGCAGTACTTC
. | TRBJ2-1 | . | TRBV2 | CASSEGLLKNEQFF | TGTGCCAGCAGTGAGGGACTTTTAAAAAATGAGCAGTTCTTC
. | TRBJ2-5 | . | TRBV11-1 | CASSSNKARRTQYF | TGTGCCAGCAGCTCGAACAAGGCCCGCCGGACCCAGTACTTC
. | TRBJ2-1 | . | TRBV29-1 | CSVAGWNEQFF | TGCAGCGTTGCGGGTTGGAATGAGCAGTTCTTC
. | TRBJ2-7 | . | TRBV19 | CASKAGQGLGEQYF | TGTGCCAGTAAGGCCGGTCAGGGTTTGGGCGAGCAGTACTTC
TRBD2 | TRBJ2-3 | . | TRBV28 | CASSLGLVRGDTQYF | TGTGCCAGCAGTTTAGGACTAGTGAGGGGAGATACGCAGTATTTT
. | TRBJ2-7 | . | TRBV27 | CASSSRGTYEQYF | TGTGCCAGCAGTTCTCGCGGGACCTACGAGCAGTACTTC
. | TRBJ1-6 | . | TRBV29-1 | CSVRKEANSPLHF | TGCAGCGTGAGGAAAGAAGCTAATTCACCCCTCCACTTT
TRBD2 | TRBJ2-7 | . | TRBV19 | CASSARWAGVYEQYF | TGTGCCAGTAGTGCCCGCTGGGCGGGAGTTTACGAGCAGTACTTC
. | TRBJ2-5 | . | TRBV5-4 | CASRGGETQYF | TGTGCCAGCAGAGGAGGGGAGACCCAGTACTTC
TRBD2 | TRBJ2-7 | . | TRBV6-5 | CASCRLAGGYYEQYF | TGTGCCAGCTGCCGGCTAGCGGGAGGTTACTACGAGCAGTACTTC
TRBD1 | TRBJ2-2 | . | TRBV5-4 | CASSRDRGTGELFF | TGTGCCAGCAGCAGGGACAGGGGAACCGGGGAGCTGTTTTTT
. | TRBJ1-6 | . | TRBV2 | CASSERAGSNSPLHF | TGTGCCAGCAGTGAACGAGCGGGATCGAATTCACCCCTCCACTTT
TRBD2 | TRBJ2-7 | . | TRBV7-8 | CASGTSGRARVEQYF | TGTGCCAGCGGGACTAGCGGGAGGGCCAGAGTCGAGCAGTACTTC
. | TRBJ1-1 | . | TRBV7-2 | CASSQRSNTEAFF | TGTGCCAGCAGCCAAAGGTCGAACACTGAAGCTTTCTTT
TRBD2 | TRBJ2-4 | . | TRBV19 | CASSMDAWRAALAGRRNIQYF | TGTGCCAGTAGTATGGACGCTTGGAGAGCGGCGCTAGCGGGTCGCAGGAACATTCAGTACTTC
. | TRBJ2-2 | . | TRBV11-2 | CASSLEGVKTGELFF | TGTGCCAGCAGCTTAGAAGGCGTAAAGACCGGGGAGCTGTTTTTT
. | TRBJ1-5 | . | TRBV28 | CASSSDSPDQPQHF | TGTGCCAGCAGTTCGGACAGCCCTGATCAGCCCCAGCATTTT
. | TRBJ2-7 | . | TRBV28 | CASHSPTGGKQYF | TGTGCCAGCCATTCTCCGACAGGAGGGAAGCAGTACTTC
. | TRBJ1-1 | . | TRBV20-1 | CRLRPEAFF | TGCAGGCTGCGTCCTGAAGCTTTCTTT
TRBD1 | TRBJ2-7 | . | TRBV6-5 | CASSRQGALGYEQYF | TGTGCCAGCAGTCGACAGGGGGCCCTTGGCTACGAGCAGTACTTC
. | TRBJ2-6 | . | TRBV19 | CASSILGMVSGANVLTF | TGTGCCAGTAGTATACTGGGGATGGTCTCTGGGGCCAACGTCCTGACTTTC
. | TRBJ1-3 | . | TRBV19 | CASSGVGGAGNTIYF | TGTGCCAGTAGTGGAGTGGGGGGCGCTGGAAACACCATATATTTT
. | TRBJ2-7 | . | TRBV7-9 | CASSLAGVYEQYF | TGTGCCAGCAGCTTAGCGGGGGTTTACGAGCAGTACTTC
TRBD2 | TRBJ2-2 | . | TRBV11-3 | CASSLDRQASGNTGELFF | TGTGCCAGCAGCTTAGATCGTCAAGCTAGCGGTAACACCGGGGAGCTGTTTTTT
TRBD2 | TRBJ2-3 | . | TRBV9 | CASSALAVGDTQYF | TGTGCCAGCAGCGCTCTAGCGGTCGGGGATACGCAGTATTTT
TRBD2 | TRBJ2-7 | . | TRBV9 | CASSSEALAGAYEQYF | TGTGCCAGCAGCTCTGAGGCCCTAGCGGGGGCCTACGAGCAGTACTTC
. | TRBJ2-3 | . | TRBV6-6 | CASSSQGGRRDTQYF | TGTGCCAGCAGTTCCCAGGGGGGGAGACGTGATACGCAGTATTTT
. | TRBJ2-2 | . | TRBV5-1 | CASKTGDTGELFF | TGCGCCTCTAAGACAGGAGACACCGGGGAGCTGTTTTTT
TRBD2 | TRBJ2-5 | . | TRBV5-1 | CASSSGLAGGVTETQYF | TGCGCCAGCAGCTCGGGACTAGCGGGAGGGGTAACAGAGACCCAGTACTTC
TRBD2 | TRBJ2-3 | . | TRBV29-1 | CSVTLGTRLTDTQYF | TGCAGCGTAACCCTCGGGACTAGATTGACAGATACGCAGTATTTT
. | TRBJ1-2 | . | TRBV10-3 | CAISVSGDETYGYTF | TGTGCCATCAGTGTCAGCGGAGACGAAACTTATGGCTACACCTTC
. | TRBJ1-4 | . | TRBV27 | CASSPPGNWGEKLFF | TGTGCCAGCAGTCCCCCAGGGAATTGGGGTGAAAAACTGTTTTTT
. | TRBJ1-2 | . | TRBV11-3 | CASSQPRGLGYGYTF | TGTGCCAGCAGCCAACCGAGGGGGTTAGGCTATGGCTACACCTTC
. | TRBJ1-5 | . | TRBV28 | CASSSPPSGDQPRHF | TGTGCCAGCAGTTCCCCCCCCTCGGGTGATCAGCCCCGGCATTTT
TRBD2 | TRBJ2-1 | . | TRBV2 | CASCFSGSSYNEQFF | TGTGCCAGTTGCTTTAGCGGGAGTTCGTACAATGAGCAGTTCTTC
. | TRBJ1-1 | . | TRBV18 | CASSPLEAKNTEAFF | TGTGCCAGCTCACCACTCGAGGCGAAAAACACTGAAGCTTTCTTT
TRBD1 | TRBJ2-5 | . | TRBV5-4 | CASSLHGQGTTQYF | TGTGCCAGCAGCTTACATGGACAGGGGACGACCCAGTACTTC
TRBD1 | TRBJ1-1 | . | TRBV29-1 | CSAGTGKTTNTEAFF | TGCAGCGCCGGGACAGGGAAAACTACGAACACTGAAGCTTTCTTT
. | TRBJ2-2 | once | TRBV6-1 | CASSRLLDYTGELFF | TGTGCCAGCAGCCGACTATTAGATTACACCGGGGAGCTGTTTTTT
TRBD1 | TRBJ2-7 | . | TRBV19 | CASRRTGGDYEQYF | TGTGCCAGTAGAAGGACAGGGGGTGACTACGAGCAGTACTTC
TRBD1 | TRBJ1-1 | few | TRBV29-1 | CSVEERPGGTEAFF | TGCAGCGTTGAAGAGCGGCCAGGGGGGACTGAAGCTTTCTTT